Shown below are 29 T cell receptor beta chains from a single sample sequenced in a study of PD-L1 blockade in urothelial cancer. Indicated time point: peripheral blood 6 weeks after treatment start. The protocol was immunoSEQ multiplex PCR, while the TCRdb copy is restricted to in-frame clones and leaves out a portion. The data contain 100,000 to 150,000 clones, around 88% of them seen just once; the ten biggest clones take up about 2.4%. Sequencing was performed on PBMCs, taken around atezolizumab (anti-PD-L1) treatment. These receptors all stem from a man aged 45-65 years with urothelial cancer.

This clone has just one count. In nucleotides, the CDR3 is TGCGCCAGCAGCGGACAGGGGACCTATGGCTACACCTTC. This translates into CASSGQGTYGYTF. J is TRBJ1-2 and V is TRBV5-1; TRBD1 matches 9 bases. CDR1 is SGHRS, CDR2 YFSETQ, per germline. J gave up 4 bases and V 4 bases, and 2 bases lay outside the gene matches. This CDR3 region has 13 residues.

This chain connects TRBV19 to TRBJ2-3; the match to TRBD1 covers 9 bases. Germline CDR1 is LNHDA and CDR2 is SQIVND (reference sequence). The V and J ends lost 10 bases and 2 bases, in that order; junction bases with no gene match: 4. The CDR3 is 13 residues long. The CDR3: CATGTGNTDTQYF. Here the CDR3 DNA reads TGTGCCACCGGGACAGGGAACACAGATACGCAGTATTTT.

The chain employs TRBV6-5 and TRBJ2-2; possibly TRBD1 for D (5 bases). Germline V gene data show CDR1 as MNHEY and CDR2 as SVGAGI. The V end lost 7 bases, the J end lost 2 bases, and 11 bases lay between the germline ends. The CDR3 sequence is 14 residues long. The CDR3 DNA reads TGTGCCAGCAACCAAGACAGTAACACCGGGGAGCTGTTTTTT. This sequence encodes CASNQDSNTGELFF.

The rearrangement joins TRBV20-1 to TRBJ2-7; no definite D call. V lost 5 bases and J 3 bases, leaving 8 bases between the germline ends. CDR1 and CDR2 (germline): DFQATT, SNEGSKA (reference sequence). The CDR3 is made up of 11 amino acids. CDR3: CSAPPRYEQYF. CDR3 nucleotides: TGCAGTGCTCCCCCCCGCTACGAGCAGTACTTC.

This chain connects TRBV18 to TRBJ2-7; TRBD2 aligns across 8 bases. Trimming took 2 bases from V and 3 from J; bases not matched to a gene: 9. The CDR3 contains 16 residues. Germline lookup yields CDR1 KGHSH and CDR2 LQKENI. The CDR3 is CASSPSLGLAVYEQYF. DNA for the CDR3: TGTGCCAGCTCACCATCTCTTGGACTAGCAGTCTACGAGCAGTACTTC.

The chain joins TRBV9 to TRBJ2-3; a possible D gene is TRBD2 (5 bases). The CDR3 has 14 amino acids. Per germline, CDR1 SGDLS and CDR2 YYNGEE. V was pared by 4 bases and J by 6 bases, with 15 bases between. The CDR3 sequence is CASSPRGQSDTQYF. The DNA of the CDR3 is TGTGCCAGCAGCCCCCGAGGGCAGTCTGATACGCAGTATTTT.

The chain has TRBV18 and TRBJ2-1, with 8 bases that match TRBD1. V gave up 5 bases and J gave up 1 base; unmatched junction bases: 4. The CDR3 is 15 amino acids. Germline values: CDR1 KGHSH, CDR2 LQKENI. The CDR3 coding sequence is TGTGCCAGCTCAACATACAGGGGGTCCTACAATGAGCAGTTCTTC. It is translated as CASSTYRGSYNEQFF.

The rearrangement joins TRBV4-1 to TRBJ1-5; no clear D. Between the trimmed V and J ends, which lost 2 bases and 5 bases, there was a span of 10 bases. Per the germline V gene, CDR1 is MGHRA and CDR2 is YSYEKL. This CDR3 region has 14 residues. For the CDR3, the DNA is TGCGCCAGCAGCCAACGGACGGAGGATCAGCCCCAGCATTTT. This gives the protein CASSQRTEDQPQHF.

The CDR3 nucleotides read TGTGCCAGCAGTATACAGGGGGCGCGGGGAGAAAAACTGTTTTTT. Its translation: CASSIQGARGEKLFF. J is TRBJ1-4 and V is TRBV9; the match to TRBD1 covers 9 bases. V lost 5 bases, J lost 8 bases, and 10 bases stayed unmatched. The germline gives CDR1 SGDLS, CDR2 YYNGEE. The CDR3 is 15 residues long.

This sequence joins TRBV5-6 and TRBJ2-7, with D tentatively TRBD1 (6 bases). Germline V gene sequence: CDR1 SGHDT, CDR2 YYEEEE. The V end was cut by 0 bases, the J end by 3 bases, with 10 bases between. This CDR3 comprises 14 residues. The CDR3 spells CASSLGQGHYEQYF. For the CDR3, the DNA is TGTGCCAGCAGCTTGGGTCAGGGACACTACGAGCAGTACTTC.

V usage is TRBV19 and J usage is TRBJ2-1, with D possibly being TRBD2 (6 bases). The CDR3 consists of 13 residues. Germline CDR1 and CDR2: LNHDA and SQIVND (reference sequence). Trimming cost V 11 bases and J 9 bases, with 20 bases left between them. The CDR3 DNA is TGTGCCGCGAGGGACTTGTTCTCTGCTGAGCAGTTCTTC. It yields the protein CAARDLFSAEQFF.

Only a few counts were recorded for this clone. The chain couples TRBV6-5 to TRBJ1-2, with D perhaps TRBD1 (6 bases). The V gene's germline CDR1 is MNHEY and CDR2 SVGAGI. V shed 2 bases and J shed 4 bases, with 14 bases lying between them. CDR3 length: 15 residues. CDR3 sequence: CASSYLAGEPYGYTF. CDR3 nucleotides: TGTGCCAGCAGTTACCTGGCAGGGGAGCCCTATGGCTACACCTTC.

In nucleotides, the CDR3 is TGTGCCAGCAGCTCCAGGACTAGCGGGACGGGGGAGCAGTACTTC. The encoded protein is CASSSRTSGTGEQYF. This chain connects TRBV11-2 to TRBJ2-7; 12 bases match TRBD2. V shed 4 bases, J shed 7 bases, and the junction held 8 bases outside the gene matches. Germline CDR1 is SGHAT and CDR2 is FQNNGV. The CDR3 has 15 residues.

The CDR3 DNA reads TGTGCCAGCAGCGACCGACAGGGGGTTACGCAGTATTTT. Its protein is CASSDRQGVTQYF. This chain links TRBV6-5 with TRBJ2-3; TRBD1 matches at 9 bases. J gave up 8 bases and V 6 bases, and 6 bases lay outside the gene matches. Germline lookup yields CDR1 MNHEY and CDR2 SVGAGI. The CDR3 totals 13 residues.

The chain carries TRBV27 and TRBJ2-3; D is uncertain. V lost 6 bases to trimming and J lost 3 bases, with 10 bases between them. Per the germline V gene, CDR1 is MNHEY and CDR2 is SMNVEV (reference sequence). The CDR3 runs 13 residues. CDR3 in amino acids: CASRTRRTDTQYF. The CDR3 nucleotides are TGTGCCAGCAGAACTCGTCGTACAGATACGCAGTATTTT.

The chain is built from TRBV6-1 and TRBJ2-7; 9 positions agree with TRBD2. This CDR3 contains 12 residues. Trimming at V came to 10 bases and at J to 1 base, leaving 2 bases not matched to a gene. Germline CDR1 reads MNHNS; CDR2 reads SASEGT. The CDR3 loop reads CATTSGSYEQYF. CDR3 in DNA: TGTGCCACCACTAGCGGGTCCTACGAGCAGTACTTC.

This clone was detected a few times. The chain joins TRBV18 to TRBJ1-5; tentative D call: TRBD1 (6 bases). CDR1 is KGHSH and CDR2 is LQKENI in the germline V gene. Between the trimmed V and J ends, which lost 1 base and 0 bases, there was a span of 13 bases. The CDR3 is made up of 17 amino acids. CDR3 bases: TGTGCCAGCTCACCACTAGGCAGGGGATCTAGCAATCAGCCCCAGCATTTT. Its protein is CASSPLGRGSSNQPQHF.

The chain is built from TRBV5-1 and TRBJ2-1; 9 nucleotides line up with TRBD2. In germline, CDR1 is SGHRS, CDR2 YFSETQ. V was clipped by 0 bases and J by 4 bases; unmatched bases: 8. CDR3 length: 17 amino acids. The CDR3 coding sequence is TGCGCCAGCAGCTTGGACCCCGGGACTAGCCGATACAATGAGCAGTTCTTC. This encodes CASSLDPGTSRYNEQFF.

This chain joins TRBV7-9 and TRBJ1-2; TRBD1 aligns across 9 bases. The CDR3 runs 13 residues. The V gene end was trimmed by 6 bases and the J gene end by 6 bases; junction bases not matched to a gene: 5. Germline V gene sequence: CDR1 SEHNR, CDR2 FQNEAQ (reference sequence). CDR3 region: CASRPRTGDGYTF. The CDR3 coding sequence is TGTGCCAGCAGACCTCGGACAGGGGATGGCTACACCTTC.

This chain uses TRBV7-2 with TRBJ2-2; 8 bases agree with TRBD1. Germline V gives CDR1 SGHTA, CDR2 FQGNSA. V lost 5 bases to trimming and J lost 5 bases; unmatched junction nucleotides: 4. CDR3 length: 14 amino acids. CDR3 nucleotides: TGTGCCAGCAGCCGGAGGACAGGGACCGGGGAGCTGTTTTTT. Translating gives CASSRRTGTGELFF.

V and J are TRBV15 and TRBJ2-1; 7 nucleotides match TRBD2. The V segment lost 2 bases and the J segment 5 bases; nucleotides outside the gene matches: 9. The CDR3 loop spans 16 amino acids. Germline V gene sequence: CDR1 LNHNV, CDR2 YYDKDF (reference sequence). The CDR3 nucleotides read TGTGCCACCAGCAGATTACTAGCGACGGAAGACAATGAGCAGTTCTTC. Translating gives CATSRLLATEDNEQFF. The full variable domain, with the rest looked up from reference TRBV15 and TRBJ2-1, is DAMVIQNPRYQVTQFGKPVTLSCSQTLNHNVMYWYQQKSSQAPKLLFHYYDKDFNNEADTPDNFQSRRPNTSFCFLDIRSPGLGDTAMYLCATSRLLATEDNEQFFGPGTRLTVL.

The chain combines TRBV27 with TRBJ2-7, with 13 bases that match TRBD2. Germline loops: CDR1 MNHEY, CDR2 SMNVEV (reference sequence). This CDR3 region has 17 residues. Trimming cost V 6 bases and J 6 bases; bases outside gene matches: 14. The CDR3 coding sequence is TGTGCCAGCAGCCAGGGGACTAGCGGGAAGCCCACACCCGAGCAGTACTTC. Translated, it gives CASSQGTSGKPTPEQYF.

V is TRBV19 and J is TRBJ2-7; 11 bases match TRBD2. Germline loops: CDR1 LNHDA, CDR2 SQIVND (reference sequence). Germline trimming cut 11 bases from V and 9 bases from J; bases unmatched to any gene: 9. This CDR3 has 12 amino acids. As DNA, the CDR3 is TGTGCCTCTAGCGGGAGGCCCGCTATGCAGTACTTC. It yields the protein CASSGRPAMQYF. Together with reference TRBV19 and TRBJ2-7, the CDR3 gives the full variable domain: DGGITQSPKYLFRKEGQNVTLSCEQNLNHDAMYWYRQDPGQGLRLIYYSQIVNDFQKGDIAEGYSVSREKKESFPLTVTSAQKNPTAFYLCASSGRPAMQYFGPGTRLTVT.

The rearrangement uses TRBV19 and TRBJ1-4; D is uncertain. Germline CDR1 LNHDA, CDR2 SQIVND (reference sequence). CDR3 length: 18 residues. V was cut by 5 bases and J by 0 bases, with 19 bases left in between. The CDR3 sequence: CASSSRAIGIATNEKLFF. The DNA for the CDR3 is TGTGCCAGTAGTTCTCGAGCGATAGGCATTGCAACTAATGAAAAACTGTTTTTT. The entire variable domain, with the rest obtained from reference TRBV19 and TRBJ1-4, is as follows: DGGITQSPKYLFRKEGQNVTLSCEQNLNHDAMYWYRQDPGQGLRLIYYSQIVNDFQKGDIAEGYSVSREKKESFPLTVTSAQKNPTAFYLCASSSRAIGIATNEKLFFGSGTQLSVL.

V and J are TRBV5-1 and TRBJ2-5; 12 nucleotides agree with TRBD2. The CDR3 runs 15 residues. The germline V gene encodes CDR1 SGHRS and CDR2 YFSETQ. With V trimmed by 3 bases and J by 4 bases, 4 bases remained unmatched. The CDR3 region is CASSSEGLAGETQYF. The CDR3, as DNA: TGCGCCAGCAGCTCCGAGGGACTAGCGGGAGAGACCCAGTACTTC. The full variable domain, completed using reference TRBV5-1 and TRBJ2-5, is KAGVTQTPRYLIKTRGQQVTLSCSPISGHRSVSWYQQTPGQGLQFLFEYFSETQRNKGNFPGRFSGRQFSNSRSEMNVSTLELGDSALYLCASSSEGLAGETQYFGPGTRLLVL.

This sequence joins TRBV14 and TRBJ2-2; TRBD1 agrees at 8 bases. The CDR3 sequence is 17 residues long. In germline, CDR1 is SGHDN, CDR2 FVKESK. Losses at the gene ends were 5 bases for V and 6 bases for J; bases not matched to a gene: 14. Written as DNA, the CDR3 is TGTGCCAGCAGCGTGGAGGACAGGGCGATCTGGGCCGGGGAGCTGTTTTTT. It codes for CASSVEDRAIWAGELFF. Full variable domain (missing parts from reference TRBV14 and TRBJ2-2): EAGVTQFPSHSVIEKGQTVTLRCDPISGHDNLYWYRRVMGKEIKFLLHFVKESKQDESGMPNNRFLAERTGGTYSTLKVQPAELEDSGVYFCASSVEDRAIWAGELFFGEGSRLTVL.

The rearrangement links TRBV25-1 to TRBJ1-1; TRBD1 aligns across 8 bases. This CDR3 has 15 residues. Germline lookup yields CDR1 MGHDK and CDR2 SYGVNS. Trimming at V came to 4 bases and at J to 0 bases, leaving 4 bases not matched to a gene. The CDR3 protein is CASSVPRGLNTEAFF. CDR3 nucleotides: TGTGCCAGCAGTGTCCCCAGGGGGCTGAACACTGAAGCTTTCTTT.

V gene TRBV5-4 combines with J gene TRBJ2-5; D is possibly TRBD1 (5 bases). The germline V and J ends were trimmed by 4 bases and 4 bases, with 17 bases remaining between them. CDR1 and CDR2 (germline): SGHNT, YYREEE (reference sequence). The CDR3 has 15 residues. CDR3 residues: CASSRSAGRGETQYF. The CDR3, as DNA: TGTGCCAGCAGCAGGTCGGCAGGGCGAGGAGAGACCCAGTACTTC.

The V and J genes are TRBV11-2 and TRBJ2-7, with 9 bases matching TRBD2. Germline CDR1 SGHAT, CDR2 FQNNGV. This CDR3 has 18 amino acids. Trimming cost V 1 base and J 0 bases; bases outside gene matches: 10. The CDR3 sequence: CASSLGLGLARSSYEQYF. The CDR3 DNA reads TGTGCCAGCAGCTTAGGTTTGGGACTAGCTAGGAGCTCCTACGAGCAGTACTTC. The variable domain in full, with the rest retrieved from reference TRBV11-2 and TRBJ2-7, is EAGVAQSPRYKIIEKRQSVAFWCNPISGHATLYWYQQILGQGPKLLIQFQNNGVVDDSQLPKDRFSAERLKGVDSTLKIQPAKLEDSAVYLCASSLGLGLARSSYEQYFGPGTRLTVT.